This T cell receptor (beta chain) was retrieved from a study of patients with pleural tuberculosis. Each CDR3 protein is one row after TCRdb ran MiXCR on the reads. Of 29,000 or so distinct CDR3 sequences in the sample, 15% to 20% were seen once. This clonotype was observed a single time. Possible read error: a much larger clone is one base away. The germline V gene encodes CDR1 SNHLY and CDR2 FYNNEI. The CDR3 length is 15 residues. Trimming cost V 4 bases and J 2 bases, with 14 bases left between them. The TCR sequence derives from a human donor with pleural tuberculosis. The chain carries TRBV2 and TRBJ2-5; a weak D match, TRBD2 (6 bases). Material: peripheral blood. As DNA, the CDR3 is TGTGCCAGCAGTGGGGGGGAGGTGGGGCAAGAGACCCAGTACTTC. Its translation: CASSGGEVGQETQYF.